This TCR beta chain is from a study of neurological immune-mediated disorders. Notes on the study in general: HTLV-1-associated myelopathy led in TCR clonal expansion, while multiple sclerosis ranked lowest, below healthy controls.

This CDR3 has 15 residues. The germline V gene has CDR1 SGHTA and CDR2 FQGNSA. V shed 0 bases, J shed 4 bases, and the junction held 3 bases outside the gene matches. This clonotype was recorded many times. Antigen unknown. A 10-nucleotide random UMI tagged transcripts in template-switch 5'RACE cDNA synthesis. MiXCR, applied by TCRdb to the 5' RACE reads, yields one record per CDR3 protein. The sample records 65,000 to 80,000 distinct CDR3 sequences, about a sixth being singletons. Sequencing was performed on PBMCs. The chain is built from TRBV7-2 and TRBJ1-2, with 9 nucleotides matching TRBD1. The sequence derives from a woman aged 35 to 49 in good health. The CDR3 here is CASSLAGTGLYGYTF. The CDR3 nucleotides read TGTGCCAGCAGCTTAGCCGGGACAGGGCTCTATGGCTACACCTTC.